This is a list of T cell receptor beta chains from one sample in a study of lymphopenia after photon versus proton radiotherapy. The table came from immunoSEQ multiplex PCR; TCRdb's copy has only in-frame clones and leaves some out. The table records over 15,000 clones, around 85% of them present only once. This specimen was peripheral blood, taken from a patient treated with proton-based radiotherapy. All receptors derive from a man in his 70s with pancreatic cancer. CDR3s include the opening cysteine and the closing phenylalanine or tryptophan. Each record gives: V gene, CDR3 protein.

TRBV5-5 CASSLVGTGLNQPQHF
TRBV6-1 CATPKGGSNYGYTF
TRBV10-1 CASIRTGNSYEQYF
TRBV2 CASSLRGGIVDTQYF
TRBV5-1 CASSPLDAGGTGELFF
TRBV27 CASSLVGGAYFSGYTF
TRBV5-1 CASSLLSPTEAFF
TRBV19 CASRLDRGRYNEQFF
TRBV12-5 CASFRGDGKETQYF
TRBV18 CASSPLTGGRQGDEQFF
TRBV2 CASGRDTQYF
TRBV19 CASSISPGPLEAFF
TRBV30 CAYSRQGAEAFF
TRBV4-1 CASSQDWPGLDTQYF
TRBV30 CAWSTGGKGITF
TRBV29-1 CSAGQMNTEAFF
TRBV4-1 CASSQGTSIAKNIQYF
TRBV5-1 CASSWGDRSGNTIYF
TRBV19 CASSPRPGGLNQPQHF